Listed below are T cell receptor beta chains from one sample, sequenced in a study of shared clonotypes between healthy human individuals. The repertoire was sequenced with immunoSEQ multiplex PCR; TCRdb's copy has only in-frame clones and lacks some. The sample includes roughly 1,500,000 clones, around 98.5% of them seen just once. What was sequenced was naive CD4+ T cells sorted from blood. The receptors derive from a man aged 25-45 years in good health. The CDR3 runs from the conserved cysteine through the conserved F or W. A D gene is named only where the DNA matches it firmly. Part of the rows lack a size; the others show once, few, many or a class for expanded clones.

v_gene: TRBV5-6
d_gene: .
j_gene: TRBJ1-1
abundance: .
CDR3aa: CASSLWGNQAFF
CDR3nt: TGTGCCAGCAGCTTATGGGGGAACCAAGCTTTCTTT

v_gene: TRBV2
d_gene: .
j_gene: TRBJ1-5
abundance: .
CDR3aa: CASQDRANQPQHF
CDR3nt: TGTGCCAGCCAGGACAGAGCTAATCAGCCCCAGCATTTT

v_gene: TRBV29-1
d_gene: TRBD2
j_gene: TRBJ2-7
abundance: .
CDR3aa: CSVEFLAGYEQYF
CDR3nt: TGCAGCGTTGAATTTCTAGCGGGCTACGAGCAGTACTTC

v_gene: TRBV14
d_gene: TRBD2
j_gene: TRBJ2-7
abundance: .
CDR3aa: CASSQGGLADLRYEQYF
CDR3nt: TGTGCCAGCAGCCAAGGGGGACTAGCGGACCTTCGGTACGAGCAGTACTTC

v_gene: TRBV5-1
d_gene: TRBD2
j_gene: TRBJ2-2
abundance: .
CDR3aa: CASSLEPSGSTGELFF
CDR3nt: TGCGCCAGCAGCTTGGAGCCTAGCGGGAGCACCGGGGAGCTGTTTTTT

v_gene: TRBV19
d_gene: .
j_gene: TRBJ1-2
abundance: .
CDR3aa: CASSIDRRNYGYTF
CDR3nt: TGTGCCAGTAGTATAGATCGACGCAACTATGGCTACACCTTC

v_gene: TRBV18
d_gene: TRBD1
j_gene: TRBJ2-1
abundance: .
CDR3aa: CASSLDRAGPYNEQFF
CDR3nt: TGTGCCAGCTCCCTCGACAGGGCCGGTCCCTACAATGAGCAGTTCTTC

v_gene: TRBV5-5
d_gene: .
j_gene: TRBJ2-7
abundance: .
CDR3aa: CASSLSSDRAYEQYF
CDR3nt: TGTGCCAGCAGCTTGTCCTCGGACAGAGCCTACGAGCAGTACTTC

v_gene: TRBV6-1
d_gene: .
j_gene: TRBJ1-1
abundance: once
CDR3aa: CASSEYGGNTEAFF
CDR3nt: TGTGCCAGCAGTGAATACGGCGGAAACACTGAAGCTTTCTTT

v_gene: TRBV5-4
d_gene: .
j_gene: TRBJ1-1
abundance: once
CDR3aa: CASSLRGRNTEAFF
CDR3nt: TGTGCCAGCAGCTTGCGGGGGAGGAACACTGAAGCTTTCTTT

v_gene: TRBV18
d_gene: TRBD1
j_gene: TRBJ1-2
abundance: few
CDR3aa: CASSPLDRGEGYTF
CDR3nt: TGTGCCAGCTCACCTCTGGACAGGGGCGAAGGCTACACCTTC

v_gene: TRBV4-3
d_gene: .
j_gene: TRBJ2-6
abundance: once
CDR3aa: CASSQDPGTGANVLTF
CDR3nt: TGCGCCAGCAGCCAAGACCCGGGGACTGGGGCCAACGTCCTGACTTTC

v_gene: TRBV28
d_gene: .
j_gene: TRBJ1-5
abundance: .
CDR3aa: CASSTGEQPQHF
CDR3nt: TGTGCCAGCAGTACCGGAGAGCAGCCCCAGCATTTT

v_gene: TRBV18
d_gene: TRBD2
j_gene: TRBJ2-7
abundance: .
CDR3aa: CASSPKTSGSTYEQYF
CDR3nt: TGTGCCAGCTCACCCAAGACTAGCGGGAGTACTTACGAGCAGTACTTC

v_gene: TRBV11-2
d_gene: TRBD1
j_gene: TRBJ2-5
abundance: .
CDR3aa: CASSLWGQGDKPTQYF
CDR3nt: TGTGCCAGCAGCTTATGGGGACAGGGAGATAAACCGACCCAGTACTTC

v_gene: TRBV11-2
d_gene: TRBD2
j_gene: TRBJ2-3
abundance: .
CDR3aa: CASSRKIAGRSTDTQYF
CDR3nt: TGTGCCAGCAGCAGAAAAATAGCGGGTAGGAGCACAGATACGCAGTATTTT

v_gene: TRBV11-2
d_gene: .
j_gene: TRBJ1-2
abundance: .
CDR3aa: CASSFRGAGEGNGYTF
CDR3nt: TGTGCCAGCAGCTTTCGCGGCGCAGGGGAGGGTAATGGCTACACCTTC

v_gene: TRBV5-1
d_gene: .
j_gene: TRBJ2-5
abundance: .
CDR3aa: CASSRTAQETQYF
CDR3nt: TGCGCCAGCAGCAGGACAGCCCAAGAGACCCAGTACTTC

v_gene: TRBV19
d_gene: .
j_gene: TRBJ2-1
abundance: .
CDR3aa: CATAGGGAYNEQFF
CDR3nt: TGTGCCACCGCGGGCGGGGGCGCGTACAATGAGCAGTTCTTC

v_gene: TRBV5-8
d_gene: .
j_gene: TRBJ1-2
abundance: once
CDR3aa: CASTRTIYGYTF
CDR3nt: TGTGCCAGCACCCGGACGATCTATGGCTACACCTTC

v_gene: TRBV25-1
d_gene: .
j_gene: TRBJ2-5
abundance: .
CDR3aa: CASSGQAQQETQYF
CDR3nt: TGTGCCAGCAGTGGGCAGGCCCAACAAGAGACCCAGTACTTC

v_gene: TRBV5-1
d_gene: TRBD1
j_gene: TRBJ2-5
abundance: .
CDR3aa: CASNRGQNDQETQYF
CDR3nt: TGCGCCAGCAACAGGGGACAGAACGACCAAGAGACCCAGTACTTC

v_gene: TRBV5-1
d_gene: .
j_gene: TRBJ2-7
abundance: .
CDR3aa: CASSLNYRGRRDEQYF
CDR3nt: TGCGCCAGCAGCTTGAACTATCGGGGAAGACGTGACGAGCAGTACTTC

v_gene: TRBV6-1
d_gene: TRBD1
j_gene: TRBJ2-5
abundance: .
CDR3aa: CASSKRDRGLETQYF
CDR3nt: TGTGCCAGCAGTAAAAGGGACAGGGGGCTTGAGACCCAGTACTTC

v_gene: TRBV6-1
d_gene: TRBD1
j_gene: TRBJ2-2
abundance: .
CDR3aa: CASSEGTGGPGELFF
CDR3nt: TGTGCCAGCAGTGAAGGGACAGGGGGTCCCGGGGAGCTGTTTTTT

v_gene: TRBV25-1
d_gene: .
j_gene: TRBJ2-5
abundance: .
CDR3aa: CASSESTLRFRGTQYF
CDR3nt: TGTGCCAGCAGTGAATCCACACTCCGATTCCGAGGGACCCAGTACTTC